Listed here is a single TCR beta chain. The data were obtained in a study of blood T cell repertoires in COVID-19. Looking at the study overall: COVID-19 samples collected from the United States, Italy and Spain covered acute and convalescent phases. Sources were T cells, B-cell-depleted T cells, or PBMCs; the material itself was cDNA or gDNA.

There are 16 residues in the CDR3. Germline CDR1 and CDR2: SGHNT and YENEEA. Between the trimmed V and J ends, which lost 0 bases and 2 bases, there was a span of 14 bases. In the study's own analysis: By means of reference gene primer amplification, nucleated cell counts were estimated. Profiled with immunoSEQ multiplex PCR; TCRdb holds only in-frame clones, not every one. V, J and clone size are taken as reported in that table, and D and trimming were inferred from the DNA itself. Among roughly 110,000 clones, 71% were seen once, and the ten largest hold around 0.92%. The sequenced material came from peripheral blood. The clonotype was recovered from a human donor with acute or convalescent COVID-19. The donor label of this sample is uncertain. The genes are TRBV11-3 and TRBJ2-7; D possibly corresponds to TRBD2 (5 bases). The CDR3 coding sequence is TGTGCCAGCAGCTTAGATGGGCGGGTACGACCCTACGAGCAGTACTTC. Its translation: CASSLDGRVRPYEQYF.